This record concerns one T cell receptor beta chain sequence. Germline and junction disagree at one end, which may indicate a read error. The sample belongs to a study of blood T cell repertoires in COVID-19. Study in general: Acute and convalescent COVID-19 specimens originated in the United States, Italy and Spain. Nucleic acid was either cDNA or gDNA, and it came from T cells, B-cell-depleted T cells, or PBMCs.

Original methodology: Scientists estimated how many nucleated cells there were by amplifying reference gene primers. Libraries were prepared by immunoSEQ multiplex PCR; TCRdb keeps only in-frame clonotypes and omits some of them. D and trimming were read from the DNA, whereas the V and J calls and clone size are those reported in that table. This table holds roughly 99,000 clones, about four fifths found once. This CDR3 region has 13 residues. Source material: peripheral blood. The chain recombines TRBV12-3 or TRBV12-4 with TRBJ1-2; 10 bases agree with TRBD1. This TCR came from a woman older than 75 with active or convalescent COVID-19. CDR3 sequence reads: CASSTGTGDHGAF. The CDR3 nucleotides are TGTGCCAGCAGCACCGGGACAGGGGACCATGGGGCCTTC.